This is a list of T cell receptor beta chains from one sample in a study of blood T cell repertoires in COVID-19. Profiled with immunoSEQ multiplex PCR; TCRdb holds only in-frame clones, not every one. The sample has fewer than 400,000 clones, under 90% seen once. The sequenced material came from peripheral blood. The receptors were gathered from a woman aged 25 to 45 with COVID-19, enrolled during active disease. Each CDR3 is given with its conserved first and last residue. Fields, in order: V gene, J gene, D gene, clone size, CDR3 protein, CDR3 DNA. A D gene is named only where the DNA matches it firmly. The size entry is marked missing in some rows and otherwise reads once, few, many or a size class.

TRBV23-1	TRBJ1-4	NA	few	CASSQCAVQVYCPNEKLFF	TGCGCCAGCAGTCAATGCGCCGTGCAGGTATATTGCCCGAATGAAAAACTGTTTTTT
TRBV6-5	TRBJ2-5	NA	NA	CASSNRVVQETQYF	TGTGCCAGCAGTAACAGGGTGGTCCAAGAGACCCAGTACTTC
TRBV5-5	TRBJ2-7	NA	NA	CASSSRRLGLFEQYF	TGTGCCAGCAGCTCCCGCCGACTAGGACTCTTCGAGCAGTACTTC
TRBV4-1	TRBJ1-6	NA	NA	CASSQDHSYNSPLHF	TGCGCCAGCAGCCAAGATCACTCCTATAATTCACCCCTCCACTTT
TRBV5-1	TRBJ2-3	TRBD2	NA	CASSPGTSGGLVDTDTQYF	TGCGCCAGCAGCCCGGGGACTAGCGGGGGCCTAGTTGACACAGATACGCAGTATTTT
TRBV3-1/TRBV3-2	TRBJ2-7	NA	NA	CASSRRDTGLYEQYF	TGTGCCAGCAGCCGAAGGGATACAGGGCTCTACGAGCAGTACTTC
TRBV3-1/TRBV3-2	TRBJ2-3	TRBD1	NA	CASSQRQGRTKDTQYF	TGTGCCAGCAGCCAGAGACAGGGGAGAACAAAAGATACGCAGTATTTT
TRBV5-4	TRBJ2-2	NA	NA	CASRAGETGELFF	TGTGCCAGCCGGGCAGGGGAAACCGGGGAGCTGTTTTTT
TRBV7-9	TRBJ1-1	NA	NA	CASSSGYGVFTEAFF	TGTGCCAGCAGCTCGGGGTATGGGGTCTTCACTGAAGCTTTCTTT
TRBV29-1	TRBJ2-2	NA	few	CSARKGGGTGELFF	TGCAGCGCCCGAAAGGGGGGGGGCACCGGGGAGCTGTTTTTT
TRBV28	TRBJ1-2	NA	NA	CASSLVGALNYGYTF	TGTGCCAGCAGTTTAGTGGGGGCGCTGAACTATGGCTACACCTTC
TRBV10-3	TRBJ2-2	NA	NA	CAISESGTGELFF	TGTGCCATCAGTGAATCAGGGACCGGGGAGCTGTTTTTT
TRBV6-5	TRBJ1-1	NA	NA	CASSYSSGLATEAFF	TGTGCCAGCAGTTACTCCTCAGGGTTGGCCACTGAAGCTTTCTTT
TRBV5-4	TRBJ2-3	TRBD2	few	CASSLVVAGGRDTQYF	TGTGCCAGCAGCTTGGTGGTCGCGGGGGGCAGAGATACGCAGTATTTT
TRBV19	TRBJ1-6	TRBD1	NA	CASIKGGDREGSPLHF	TGTGCCTCCATTAAGGGGGGAGACAGGGAAGGATCACCCCTCCACTTT
TRBV11-3	TRBJ1-1	NA	NA	CASSLDQDSRYTEAFF	TGTGCCAGCAGCTTAGATCAGGACAGCCGATACACTGAAGCTTTCTTT
TRBV7-2	TRBJ2-5	TRBD2	NA	CASSTRTSGVIQETQYF	TGTGCCAGCAGCACCCGGACTAGCGGGGTCATCCAAGAGACCCAGTACTTC
TRBV5-1	TRBJ2-3	TRBD2	NA	CASSLSGDVDTQYF	TGCGCCAGCAGCTTAAGCGGGGATGTAGATACGCAGTATTTT
TRBV4-2	TRBJ2-1	NA	NA	CASSQDIVNEQFF	TGTGCCAGCAGCCAAGATATAGTCAATGAGCAGTTCTTC
TRBV4-2	TRBJ1-3	NA	NA	CASSQEGPRDTIYF	TGTGCCAGCAGCCAAGAAGGACCCAGGGACACCATATATTTT
TRBV30	TRBJ1-6	NA	many	CAWSTGDFNSPLHF	TGTGCCTGGAGTACTGGGGACTTTAATTCACCCCTCCACTTT
TRBV10-3	TRBJ1-6	NA	NA	CAISGTVREPLHF	TGTGCCATCAGTGGGACGGTCCGGGAACCCCTCCACTTT
TRBV6-5	TRBJ1-2	NA	NA	CASSITGSNYGYTF	TGTGCCAGCAGTATTACAGGGTCTAACTATGGCTACACCTTC
TRBV12-3/TRBV12-4	TRBJ1-5	NA	NA	CASAPLGGQPQHF	TGTGCCAGCGCACCCTTGGGAGGGCAGCCCCAGCATTTT
TRBV9	TRBJ2-2	NA	NA	CASSSRRNQGINTGELFF	TGTGCCAGCAGCTCCCGACGCAATCAGGGGATTAACACCGGGGAGCTGTTTTTT
TRBV7-9	TRBJ2-7	TRBD1	NA	CASSPRGTGVHEQYF	TGTGCCAGCAGCCCCAGGGGGACAGGGGTACACGAGCAGTACTTC
TRBV28	TRBJ2-5	TRBD2	NA	CASSGVAGEETQYF	TGTGCCAGCAGTGGGGTAGCGGGGGAAGAGACCCAGTACTTC
TRBV6-5	TRBJ1-2	TRBD1	once	CASSGTGGGLYGYTF	TGTGCCAGCAGCGGGACAGGGGGCGGCCTCTATGGCTACACCTTC
TRBV4-1	TRBJ1-4	TRBD1	NA	CASSPGTGNEKLFF	TGCGCCAGCAGCCCCGGGACAGGGAATGAAAAACTGTTTTTT
TRBV28	TRBJ2-1	TRBD2	NA	CASSYRLAGAYNEQFF	TGTGCCAGCAGTTACCGACTAGCGGGGGCCTACAATGAGCAGTTCTTC
TRBV2	TRBJ2-7	NA	NA	CASSAGVLTAYEQYF	TGTGCCAGCAGTGCAGGGGTACTAACTGCCTACGAGCAGTACTTC
TRBV10-3	TRBJ2-3	NA	NA	CAISEFFGIVRDTQYF	TGTGCCATCAGTGAGTTCTTCGGGATAGTCAGAGATACGCAGTATTTT
TRBV7-6	TRBJ2-2	NA	NA	CASSLVLGGTGELFF	TGTGCCAGCAGCTTAGTCCTTGGGGGGACCGGGGAGCTGTTTTTT
TRBV28	TRBJ1-5	NA	once	CASSPPLQGGNQPQHF	TGTGCCAGCAGCCCCCCACTACAGGGAGGCAATCAGCCCCAGCATTTT
TRBV6-6	TRBJ2-6	NA	NA	CASSYSYSTLSNVLTF	TGTGCCAGCAGTTACTCCTACAGTACGCTGAGCAACGTCCTGACTTTC
TRBV4-1	TRBJ2-1	TRBD2	NA	CASSHGPGGSSNEQFF	TGCGCCAGCAGCCATGGGCCGGGGGGTAGCTCGAATGAGCAGTTCTTC
TRBV4-3	TRBJ2-5	TRBD1	NA	CASSSTGMETQYF	TGCGCCAGCAGCTCGACAGGGATGGAGACCCAGTACTTC
TRBV27	TRBJ2-3	NA	NA	CASRPGHTDTQYF	TGTGCCAGCAGACCTGGGCACACAGATACGCAGTATTTT
TRBV19	TRBJ1-4	NA	NA	CASSPVEGWNVRLFF	TGTGCCAGTAGTCCCGTGGAGGGTTGGAATGTGCGGCTGTTTTTT
TRBV7-2	TRBJ2-5	TRBD2	NA	CASRPTSGGASETQYF	TGTGCCAGCAGACCTACTAGCGGGGGGGCCTCAGAGACCCAGTACTTC